These 8 T cell receptor beta chains were sequenced from one sample in a study of human T cells and chemical hapten exposure. The time point here: patch test 1, 2 weeks after DPC sensitization. Regarding treatment: therapeutic diphenylcyclopropenone sensitization with weekly scalp DPC. MiXCR, applied by TCRdb to the RACE reads, yields one record per CDR3 protein. The data hold some 340,000 distinct CDR3 sequences, with around 7% observed a single time. This sample comprised whole blood, obtained in connection with sensitization to the hapten diphenylcyclopropenone (DPC). These receptors were taken from a woman aged 18-35 years with alopecia areata. Some clones in this sample may be carry-over from other donors' samples.

At least ten counts were recorded for this clonotype. The CDR3: CASSSQNGAGDTQYF. Written as DNA, the CDR3 is TGTGCCAGCAGCTCACAAAACGGTGCGGGAGATACGCAGTATTTT. The V and J genes are TRBV7-8 and TRBJ2-3; D perhaps matches TRBD2 (5 bases). This CDR3 spans 15 amino acids. Germline V lookup: CDR1 SGHVS, CDR2 FQNEAQ. V was cut by 4 bases and J by 5 bases, with 16 bases left in between.

This clonotype turned up a few times. The chain is built from TRBV2 and TRBJ2-3; maybe TRBD1 (7 bases). The CDR3 runs 16 residues. V shed 7 bases and J shed 1 base, with 18 bases lying between them. CDR1 SNHLY and CDR2 FYNNEI come from the germline V gene. The CDR3 protein is CASIEGRRGGTDTQYF. The CDR3 DNA sequence: TGTGCCAGCATAGAAGGGCGCAGGGGGGGCACAGATACGCAGTATTTT.

This clonotype was found a few times. The V and J genes are TRBV20-1 and TRBJ1-4; D is perhaps TRBD1 (5 bases). Germline V gene data show CDR1 as DFQATT and CDR2 as SNEGSKA (reference sequence). CDR3 length equals 17 residues. With 0 bases removed from V and 8 bases from J, the gap between germline ends came to 22 bases. CDR3 sequence reads: CSARDPRMTALSEKLFF. The CDR3 nucleotides read TGCAGTGCTAGAGATCCTCGTATGACAGCGCTCTCAGAAAAACTGTTTTTT.

Here the CDR3 reads CASSHETSGGYNEQFF. CDR3 bases: TGCGCCAGCAGCCATGAGACTAGCGGGGGATACAATGAGCAGTTCTTC. This rearrangement joins TRBV4-3 to TRBJ2-1; the match to TRBD2 covers 12 bases. Germline trimming cut 3 bases from V and 4 bases from J; bases unmatched to any gene: 4. The CDR3 covers 16 residues. CDR1 and CDR2 from the germline V gene are LGHNA and YSLEER.

The rearrangement links TRBV5-1 to TRBJ2-5; a possible D gene is TRBD2 (5 bases). This CDR3 spans 11 amino acids. V shed 7 bases and J shed 5 bases, with 9 bases lying between them. Germline V gene data show CDR1 as SGHRS and CDR2 as YFSETQ. In nucleotides, the CDR3 is TGCGCCAGCGGGGAGCGCGAGACCCAGTACTTC. Protein product: CASGERETQYF.

This clonotype has only a few counts. The chain has TRBV6-6 and TRBJ1-3; D not resolved. CDR1 is MNHNY and CDR2 is SVGAGI in the germline V gene (reference sequence). CDR3 length equals 15 residues. The V and J ends lost 6 bases and 0 bases respectively, with 12 bases between them. The CDR3 is CASSPVRSSGNTIYF. CDR3 bases: TGTGCCAGCAGCCCTGTCAGGAGCTCTGGAAACACCATATATTTT.

This clonotype was seen more than once but under ten times. V usage is TRBV6-1 and J usage is TRBJ1-2; 10 nucleotides agree with TRBD1. V lost 2 bases and J lost 10; bases outside the gene matches: 10. From germline, CDR1 is MNHNS and CDR2 SASEGT. The CDR3 is 15 residues long. In DNA form, the CDR3 reads TGTGCCAGCAGTGAACAAGGACAGGGGGTTGGTGTCTACACCTTC. Protein product: CASSEQGQGVGVYTF.

This clonotype was found many times. The gene calls are TRBV7-9 and TRBJ1-4; no reliable D call. V lost 8 bases to trimming and J lost 6 bases, with 22 bases between them. CDR3 length: 16 residues. Germline V lookup: CDR1 SEHNR, CDR2 FQNEAQ (reference sequence). For the CDR3, the DNA is TGTGCCAGCGGTATACTCCCGGCCACACCCCATGAAAAACTGTTTTTT. Translating gives CASGILPATPHEKLFF.